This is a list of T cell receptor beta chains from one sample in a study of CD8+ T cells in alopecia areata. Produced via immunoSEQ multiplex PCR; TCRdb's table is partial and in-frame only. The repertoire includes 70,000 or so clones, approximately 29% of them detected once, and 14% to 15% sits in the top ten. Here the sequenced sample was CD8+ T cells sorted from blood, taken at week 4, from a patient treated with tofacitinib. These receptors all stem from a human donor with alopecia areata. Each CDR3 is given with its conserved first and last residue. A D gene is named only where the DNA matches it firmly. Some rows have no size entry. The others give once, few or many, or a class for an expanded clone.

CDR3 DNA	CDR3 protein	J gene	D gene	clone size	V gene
TGCAGCGTTGAGCAGGGCTACGAGCAGTACTTC	CSVEQGYEQYF	TRBJ2-7	-	few	TRBV29-1
TGCAGCGTTGCCCCGACTACTTACAATGAGCAGTTCTTC	CSVAPTTYNEQFF	TRBJ2-1	-	-	TRBV29-1
TGCAGCGTTCCCAGGGAGTATGGCTACACCTTC	CSVPREYGYTF	TRBJ1-2	-	-	TRBV29-1
TGCAGCGGAGGACAGGGGCCCACCGGGGAGCTGTTTTTT	CSGGQGPTGELFF	TRBJ2-2	TRBD1	few	TRBV29-1
TGTGCCAGCAGCGTAGACGCGGTCCTGGGTGGTGAAGCTTTCTTT	CASSVDAVLGGEAFF	TRBJ1-1	-	-	TRBV9
TGTGCCAGCAGTGAATGGAACACTGAAGCTTTCTTT	CASSEWNTEAFF	TRBJ1-1	-	-	TRBV2
TGTGCCAGCAGCGCCCCGGACAGGGGCTATGGCTACACCTTC	CASSAPDRGYGYTF	TRBJ1-2	TRBD1	-	TRBV9
TGCGCCAGCAGCGAATGGACAGGCCCTTCAGATGGCTACACCTTC	CASSEWTGPSDGYTF	TRBJ1-2	TRBD1	few	TRBV5-1
TGCAGCGTTGGACACCGGAACACTGAAGCTTTCTTT	CSVGHRNTEAFF	TRBJ1-1	-	few	TRBV29-1
TGTGCCAGCAGTTTACCCTCAAGCTATGGCTACACCTTC	CASSLPSSYGYTF	TRBJ1-2	-	-	TRBV28
TGTGCCAGCAGCGGACGACAGGGTGGTAACTATGGCTACACCTTC	CASSGRQGGNYGYTF	TRBJ1-2	TRBD1	once	TRBV11-2